Presented here are 12 T cell receptor beta chains from one specimen sequenced in a study of Graves' ophthalmopathy and Graves' hyperthyroidism. TCR beta CDR3 regions were amplified from RNA transcripts. The library came from an HTBI-primed first-round RT-PCR and a second-round multiplex PCR. Each CDR3 protein is one row after TCRdb ran MiXCR on the multiplex PCR reads. The top ten hold 9% to 15% of the sample, which has under 350,000 distinct CDR3 sequences, about a sixth seen once. Specimen: peripheral blood. The origin of the receptors is an adult man with Graves' ophthalmopathy.

The table lists this clonotype with many counts. The chain recombines TRBV20-1 with TRBJ1-5; D is uncertain. Germline loops: CDR1 DFQATT, CDR2 SNEGSKA (reference sequence). CDR3 length: 14 amino acids. V was clipped by 6 bases and J by 2 bases, with 14 bases between them. CDR3 DNA: TGCAGTGCCCCCGACAAGCTGGGCAATCAGCCCCAGCATTTT. It specifies CSAPDKLGNQPQHF.

This clonotype was seen ten or more times. The gene calls are TRBV29-1 and TRBJ2-5; D possibly matches TRBD1 or TRBD2 (6 bases each). Germline values: CDR1 SQVTM, CDR2 ANQGSEA. V dropped 8 bases and J dropped 5 bases, with 18 bases sitting between them. This CDR3 contains 13 residues. CDR3 residues: CSSRDTKLETQYF. The DNA of the CDR3 is TGCAGCTCGCGGGACACGAAGTTGGAGACCCAGTACTTC.

The chain couples TRBV12-3 or TRBV12-4 to TRBJ2-5; D may be TRBD2 (7 bases). Trimming removed 3 bases from V and 2 bases from J, with 22 bases in between. This CDR3 has 18 residues. The chain's CDR3 is CASSFDPGGRGSQETQYF. In DNA, the CDR3 is TGTGCCAGCAGTTTCGACCCCGGAGGGAGGGGGTCTCAAGAGACCCAGTACTTC.

This chain joins TRBV6-5 and TRBJ2-7; 8 bases are a match to TRBD2. Unmatched junction bases numbered 8, after V lost 3 bases and J lost 4 bases. This CDR3 is built from 15 residues. CDR1 is MNHEY, CDR2 SVGAGI, per germline. The chain's CDR3 is CASSYPGSGKYEQYF. The CDR3 bases are TGTGCCAGCAGTTATCCAGGTAGCGGGAAGTACGAGCAGTACTTC.

This clonotype came up many times. The gene calls are TRBV27 and TRBJ1-6; the D gene is possibly TRBD1 (5 bases). V shed 5 bases and J shed 7 bases, with 15 bases lying between them. Germline CDR1 is MNHEY and CDR2 is SMNVEV (reference sequence). There are 15 residues in the CDR3. This chain's CDR3 is CASSKNRDGNSPLHF. CDR3 nucleotide sequence: TGTGCCAGCAGTAAAAACCGGGACGGGAATTCACCCCTCCACTTT.

This clonotype was counted ten times or more. This rearrangement joins TRBV18 to TRBJ1-2; D is ambiguous. CDR3 length: 13 amino acids. The germline V gene has CDR1 KGHSH and CDR2 LQKENI. V dropped 3 bases and J dropped 6 bases, with 11 bases sitting between them. The CDR3 spells CASSPLSENGYTF. In nucleotides, the CDR3 is TGTGCCAGCTCACCGCTCAGTGAAAATGGCTACACCTTC.

This clonotype has at least ten counts. Given the absence of the conserved phenylalanine or tryptophan at the CDR3 end, a read error is likely. The V call is TRBV7-8, the J call TRBJ2-2; 7 bases align to TRBD1. The V and J ends lost 2 bases and 7 bases, in that order; junction bases with no gene match: 1. Per the germline V gene, CDR1 is SGHVS and CDR2 is FQNEAQ. The length of the CDR3 is 13 residues. The chain's CDR3 is CASSLRQGGELFL. In nucleotides, the CDR3 is TGTGCCAGCAGCTTACGACAGGGCGGGGAGCTGTTTTTA.

This clonotype was detected many times. This sequence joins TRBV6-2 or TRBV6-3 and TRBJ2-7; D is unclear. The CDR3 has 11 residues. Germline CDR1 is MNHEY and CDR2 is SVGEGT. The ends were cut back, 7 bases at V and 4 bases at J, with 8 bases in the middle. The CDR3 DNA sequence: TGTGCCAGCAAAGCCTTTTACGAGCAGTACTTC. This codes for CASKAFYEQYF.

This clonotype was found many times. This chain uses TRBV2 with TRBJ2-7; D unresolved. Germline lookup yields CDR1 SNHLY and CDR2 FYNNEI. This CDR3 region has 11 residues. Trimming removed 2 bases from V and 6 bases from J, with 5 bases in between. CDR3 sequence reads: CASSENFEQYF. CDR3 nucleotide sequence: TGTGCCAGCAGTGAAAACTTCGAGCAGTACTTC.

This clonotype was detected a few times. A much bigger clone sits one base away, suggesting this may be a read error. The chain employs TRBV6-5 and TRBJ2-5; maybe TRBD2 (5 bases). This CDR3 has 13 residues. CDR1 is MNHEY, CDR2 SVGAGI, per germline. CDR3 in DNA: TGTGCCAGCGGTTACGAGGGTAGAGAGACCCAGTACTTC. It codes for CASGYEGRETQYF.

This clonotype has ten or more counts. The chain has TRBV19 and TRBJ1-2; D is unresolved. This CDR3 has 13 residues. The V gene's germline CDR1 is LNHDA and CDR2 SQIVND (reference sequence). Trimming shortened V by 7 bases and J by 4 bases, and 13 bases separated the two germline ends. In DNA form, the CDR3 reads TGTGCCAGTAAGCACCTGGACCTCTATGGCTACACCTTC. This encodes CASKHLDLYGYTF.

This clonotype showed up many times. The rearrangement joins TRBV12-3 or TRBV12-4 to TRBJ2-7, with 7 positions matching TRBD1. This CDR3 is 14 amino acids long. V was clipped by 5 bases and J by 5 bases; unmatched bases: 9. The CDR3, as DNA: TGTGCCAGCAGTCCGACAGGGAGTAAAGACGAGCAGTACTTC. It translates to CASSPTGSKDEQYF.